Listed here are 13 T cell receptor beta chains from one sample, sequenced in a study of T cells after posttransplantation cyclophosphamide. Clones were sequenced by immunoSEQ multiplex PCR, and TCRdb holds only the in-frame ones, with some missing. The data contain tens of thousands of clones, roughly 73% of them singletons. Cyclophosphamide on days +3 and +4 followed busulfan-fludarabine conditioning and a marrow graft. The material sequenced was CD4+ T cells sorted from blood, taken about 1,900 days after a stem cell transplant with posttransplant cyclophosphamide. Receptors were obtained from a female patient aged 40 to 55 who received an allogeneic stem cell transplant from a related donor, was CMV-positive, and had no GVHD. Some T cells may be transferred from the graft donor.

This clone showed up just once. V is TRBV5-4 and J is TRBJ2-7, with 11 bases identical to TRBD1. This CDR3 comprises 15 residues. Germline V CDR1 and CDR2: SGHNT, YYREEE (reference sequence). V lost 4 bases and J lost 2; bases outside the gene matches: 5. The CDR3 region has the DNA TGTGCCAGCAGCGGCCCGGGACAGGGGGCCTACGAGCAGTACTTC. Translating it yields CASSGPGQGAYEQYF.

The J gene is TRBJ2-3, the V gene TRBV5-5; D may be TRBD2 (5 bases). The V gene lost 1 base and the J gene lost 6 bases, with 15 bases spanning the gap. Germline V gives CDR1 SGHKS, CDR2 YYEKEE (reference sequence). This CDR3 spans 15 amino acids. CDR3 nucleotide sequence: TGTGCCAGCAGCTTGCAAATCGGAGGATCCGATACGCAGTATTTT. This codes for CASSLQIGGSDTQYF.

This clone appeared a single time. In DNA form, the CDR3 reads TGCGCCAGCAGCCGAAACAGGGCAGGAATCGACGAGCAGTACTTC. Translating it yields CASSRNRAGIDEQYF. This rearrangement joins TRBV5-1 to TRBJ2-7; D is possibly TRBD1 (6 bases). The CDR3 length is 15 residues. Trimming stripped 4 bases from V and 5 bases from J, with 19 bases between. CDR1 and CDR2 from the germline V gene are SGHRS and YFSETQ. The full variable domain, completed using reference TRBV5-1 and TRBJ2-7, is KAGVTQTPRYLIKTRGQQVTLSCSPISGHRSVSWYQQTPGQGLQFLFEYFSETQRNKGNFPGRFSGRQFSNSRSEMNVSTLELGDSALYLCASSRNRAGIDEQYFGPGTRLTVT.

The chain combines TRBV2 with TRBJ2-7, with D unclear. Germline values: CDR1 SNHLY, CDR2 FYNNEI. The CDR3 runs 14 residues. V was pared by 2 bases and J by 0 bases, with 8 bases between. The CDR3 sequence: CASSESEYSYEQYF. Here the CDR3 DNA reads TGTGCCAGCAGTGAATCGGAGTACTCCTACGAGCAGTACTTC. The complete variable domain, with remaining parts taken from reference TRBV2 and TRBJ2-7, reads EPEVTQTPSHQVTQMGQEVILRCVPISNHLYFYWYRQILGQKVEFLVSFYNNEISEKSEIFDDQFSVERPDGSNFTLKIRSTKLEDSAMYFCASSESEYSYEQYFGPGTRLTVT.

The chain carries TRBV2 and TRBJ1-5; D unclear. The CDR3 has 15 residues. Trimming took 4 bases from V and 1 from J, leaving 11 bases between them. From germline, CDR1 is SNHLY and CDR2 FYNNEI. CDR3 amino acids: CASSVTRESNQPQHF. CDR3 nucleotides: TGTGCCAGCAGTGTGACGCGGGAGAGCAATCAGCCCCAGCATTTT.

The chain joins TRBV2 to TRBJ2-5, with 7 bases fitting TRBD2. The V and J ends lost 6 bases and 4 bases, in that order; junction bases with no gene match: 5. The length of the CDR3 is 13 residues. Germline CDR1 is SNHLY and CDR2 is FYNNEI. CDR3 loop: CASRSGGGETQYF. Here the CDR3 DNA reads TGTGCCAGCAGGTCGGGGGGAGGAGAGACCCAGTACTTC.

The rearrangement links TRBV9 to TRBJ1-3, with TRBD1 matching 8 bases. Germline-derived CDR1 and CDR2 are SGDLS and YYNGEE. The CDR3 is 17 amino acids. V shed 5 bases, J shed 2 bases, and the junction held 12 bases outside the gene matches. The CDR3 is CASSQTRGRGAGNTIYF. The CDR3, as DNA: TGTGCCAGCAGTCAAACCAGGGGGCGCGGAGCTGGAAACACCATATATTTT.

The genes are TRBV19 and TRBJ2-2; weak D call: TRBD1 (6 bases). V was trimmed by 5 bases and J by 4 bases, leaving 17 bases between them. CDR3 size: 16 residues. Germline CDR1 and CDR2: LNHDA and SQIVND (reference sequence). The CDR3 DNA reads TGTGCCAGTAGTCCCCCCGGACAGTTCTCCACCGGGGAGCTGTTTTTT. Amino acid sequence: CASSPPGQFSTGELFF.

This chain connects TRBV6-5 to TRBJ2-5; maybe TRBD2 (5 bases). The CDR3 sequence is 16 residues long. Germline CDR1 and CDR2: MNHEY and SVGAGI. The germline V and J ends were trimmed by 3 bases and 4 bases, with 18 bases remaining between them. CDR3 region: CASSYVSGVPLETQYF. As DNA, the CDR3 is TGTGCCAGCAGTTATGTTTCCGGGGTCCCACTAGAGACCCAGTACTTC.

V is TRBV27 and J is TRBJ1-4; TRBD1 matches 7 bases. Germline assignment: CDR1 MNHEY and CDR2 SMNVEV (reference sequence). CDR3 length: 15 amino acids. With V trimmed by 5 bases and J by 8 bases, 11 bases remained unmatched. The CDR3 region is CASSLRGGAGEKLFF. The CDR3 nucleotides read TGTGCCAGCAGTCTCCGAGGGGGCGCAGGGGAAAAACTGTTTTTT.

This chain joins TRBV15 and TRBJ2-7; maybe TRBD1 (5 bases). V was shortened by 1 base and J by 5 bases, with 6 bases between the two germline ends. Per germline, CDR1 LNHNV and CDR2 YYDKDF (reference sequence). CDR3 size: 12 residues. DNA for the CDR3: TGTGCCACCAGCAGAGGGACAAACGAGCAGTACTTC. Translating it yields CATSRGTNEQYF.

The chain links TRBV5-6 to TRBJ1-1, with 8 bases that match TRBD1. CDR1 is SGHDT and CDR2 is YYEEEE in the germline V gene. The V segment lost 2 bases and the J segment 1 base; nucleotides outside the gene matches: 4. The CDR3 loop spans 15 amino acids. For the CDR3, the DNA is TGTGCCAGCAGCTTTCGGGACAGGTCGAACACTGAAGCTTTCTTT. This translates into CASSFRDRSNTEAFF.

The chain recombines TRBV6-1 with TRBJ1-4, with D possibly matching TRBD1 (5 bases). V lost 4 bases and J 6 bases, leaving 12 bases between the germline ends. This CDR3 comprises 14 residues. Germline CDR1 MNHNS, CDR2 SASEGT. CDR3 loop: CASSVRGGDEKLFF. In DNA, the CDR3 is TGTGCCAGCAGTGTAAGGGGAGGGGATGAAAAACTGTTTTTT.